The present T cell receptor (beta chain) was sequenced within a study of CXCR3-negative and CXCR3-positive naive CD8 T cells (dated by TCRdb to about 2019). Context from the whole study: In total, 130 million to 150 million TRB reads were obtained, or roughly 1.5 +/- 0.3 million reads per library. The diversity and physicochemical repertoire analyses included some 11 donors pooled from two independent experiments. The TRBV-TRBJ cluster analysis covered naive subsets from 5 or 6 donors and memory cells from 3 donors.

Its count unrecorded, this clonotype is medium-sized (0.01 to 0.1%) by frequency. The antigen it recognizes is unknown. What the authors observed across the whole study: Freshly isolated PBMCs were used for most assays because CXCR3 expression went down partially after cryopreservation. Compared with CXCR3-negative naive cells, CXCR3-positive naive cells had TRB CDR3s with higher hydrophobicity (lower Kidera factor 4), lower energy, and higher strength and volume indices. Because surface CD5, which is linked to self-reactivity in mice, was comparable between the naive subsets, TCR interaction strength was also inferred from TRB CDR3 physicochemical properties. Repertoire diversity was comparably high in both naive subsets but much lower in memory CD8+ T cells. Within the same donor, TRBV-TRBJ usage looked similar between naive CXCR3-negative and CXCR3-positive cells, but memory cells had distinct patterns.

The germline V gene (reference sequence) gives CDR1 as DFQATT and CDR2 as SNEGSKA. Measured from the cysteine to the phenylalanine, the CDR3 is 14 residues long. This entry has no DNA. Sequencing used a NextSeq 550. The Human TCR Profiling Kit (MiLaboratory) was used to prepare UMI-labeled 5' RACE TRB cDNA libraries. cDNA synthesis used the entire amount of extracted RNA, and PCR amplification then used the entire amount of cDNA produced. Libraries were prepared in parallel using an identical number of PCR cycles. Regarding the original processing steps: With a minimum of two reads required per UMI, MIGEC and MiXCR pulled out about 50,000 +/- 10,000 unique UMI-labeled TRB cDNA molecules from each library. An average of around 40,000 +/- 10,000 functional in-frame TRB CDR3 nucleotide clonotypes without stop codons was found per library. After downsampling to 5000 UMI-labeled TRB molecules per sample, diversity metrics, including normalized Shannon-Wiener and Chao1, were computed in VDJtools. For the central five CDR3 residues, VDJtools calculated physicochemical properties weighted by clonotype size, namely interaction energy, strength, volume and Kidera factor 4. With the reads reprocessed by TCRdb, a single entry stands for each CDR3 protein sequence and no DNA is reported. The V and J calls shown here were made by TCRdb, not taken from the authors' results. The record for this sample contains 6,200 or so distinct CDR3 sequences. About 1.8% of the sample lies in the top ten.

For each CD8+ T cell subset, flow sorting was done in triplicate, and roughly 330,000 cells per subset went directly into RLT lysis buffer. To keep memory contaminants out, a stringent definition of naive CD8+ T cells was applied: CD45RO-CCR7+CD27+CD95-. Peripheral blood mononuclear cells were isolated from buffy coats by standard density gradient centrifugation. Naive CXCR3-negative and CXCR3-positive CD8+ T cells were flow-sorted using a FACSAria III. An RNeasy Mini Kit was used to extract total RNA from the sorted cells. The clonotype originates from a human donor in good health. Some clones in this sample may be carry-over from other donors' samples. Recombination linked TRBV20-1 to TRBJ2-1; TCRdb reports TRBD2, a call that lacks DNA to check it against. Sequencing used naive CXCR3+ CD8+ T cells from blood. This sample's cell subset or site label indicates: CD45RO-CCR7+CD27+CD95- naive CD8+ T cells expressing CXCR3 (TNR3+). The encoded CDR3 is CSAATSGNYNEQFF.